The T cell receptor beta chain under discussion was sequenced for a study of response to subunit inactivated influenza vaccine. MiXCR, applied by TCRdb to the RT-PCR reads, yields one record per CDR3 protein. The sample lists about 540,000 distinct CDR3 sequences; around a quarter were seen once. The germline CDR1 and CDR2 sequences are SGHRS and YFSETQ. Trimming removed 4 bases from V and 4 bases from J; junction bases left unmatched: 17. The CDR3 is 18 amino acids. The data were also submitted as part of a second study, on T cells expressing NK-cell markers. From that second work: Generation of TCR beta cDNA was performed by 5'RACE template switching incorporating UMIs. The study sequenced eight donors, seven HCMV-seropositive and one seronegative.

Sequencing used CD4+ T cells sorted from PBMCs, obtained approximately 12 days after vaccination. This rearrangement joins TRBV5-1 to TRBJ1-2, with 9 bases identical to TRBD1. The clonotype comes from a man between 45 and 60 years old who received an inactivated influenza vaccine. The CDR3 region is CASSPDDKDRGTTYGYTF. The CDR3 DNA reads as TGCGCCAGCAGCCCCGACGATAAGGACAGGGGCACCACCTATGGCTACACCTTC.